The present entry profiles one T cell receptor beta chain with its context. This specimen comes from a study of blood T cells in healthy people across ages. Investigators took roughly 10 milliliters of peripheral blood from every donor. Sample-barcoded 5' priming and a J-beta primer mix drove a second PCR of roughly 6 to 12 cycles. TCRdb used MiXCR to reprocess the 5' RACE reads, holding one entry per CDR3 protein. Here the sample spans 550,000 to 650,000 distinct CDR3 sequences, about 30% being singletons. The sequenced sample was blood. This clonotype was obtained from a woman older than 75 in good health.

CDR3: CASRTPTLVNQPQHF. The CDR3 region has the DNA TGTGCCAGCAGAACCCCAACCCTTGTGAATCAGCCCCAGCATTTT. The gene calls are TRBV28 and TRBJ1-5; D gene unclear. Germline V CDR1 and CDR2: MDHEN, SYDVKM. V lost 6 bases and J lost 4, with 16 bases in between. The CDR3 loop spans 15 amino acids. The full variable domain, in which reference TRBV28 and TRBJ1-5 provide the parts outside the CDR3, is DVKVTQSSRYLVKRTGEKVFLECVQDMDHENMFWYRQDPGLGLRLIYFSYDVKMKEKGDIPEGYSVSREKKERFSLILESASTNQTSMYLCASRTPTLVNQPQHFGDGTRLSIL.